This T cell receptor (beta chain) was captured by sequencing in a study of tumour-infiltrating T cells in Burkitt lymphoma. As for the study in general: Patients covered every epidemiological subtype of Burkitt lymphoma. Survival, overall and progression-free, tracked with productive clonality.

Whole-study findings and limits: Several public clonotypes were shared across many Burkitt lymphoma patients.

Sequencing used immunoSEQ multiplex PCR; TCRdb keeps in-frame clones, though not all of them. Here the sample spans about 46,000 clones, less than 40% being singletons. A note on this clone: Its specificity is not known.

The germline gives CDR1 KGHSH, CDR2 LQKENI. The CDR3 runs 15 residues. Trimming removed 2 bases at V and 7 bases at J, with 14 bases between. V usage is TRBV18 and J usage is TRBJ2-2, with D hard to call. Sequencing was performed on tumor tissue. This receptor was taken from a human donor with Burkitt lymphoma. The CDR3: CASSPRDGYDGELFF. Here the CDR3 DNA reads TGTGCCAGCTCACCAAGAGACGGGTATGACGGGGAGCTGTTTTTT.